A selection of T cell receptor beta chains follows, all from one sample in a study of blood T cell repertoires in COVID-19. Using immunoSEQ multiplex PCR, the repertoire was profiled, and TCRdb retains in-frame clones only, with some absent. The profile shows roughly 61,000 clones, 75% to 95% of them singletons. The sample taken for sequencing was peripheral blood. These receptors came from a man in his sixties with acute or convalescent COVID-19. The CDR3 runs from the conserved cysteine through the conserved F or W. Each record gives: V gene, J gene, CDR3 protein.

TRBV25-1	TRBJ2-2	CATAPNGGARTGELFF
TRBV4-3	TRBJ2-2	CASSQRPGQGANTGELFF
TRBV27	TRBJ1-1	CASKAGQWAEAFF
TRBV6-1	TRBJ1-6	CASSEDRGSPLHF
TRBV7-6	TRBJ2-2	CASSLTSGNTGELFF
TRBV3-1/TRBV3-2	TRBJ2-1	CASSPRDSGRGNEQFF
TRBV7-8	TRBJ2-7	CASSFSRDRGKFSYEQYF
TRBV21-1	TRBJ2-7	CASSKGGDEQYF
TRBV9	TRBJ2-1	CASSVDGASGRAYNEQFF
TRBV19	TRBJ1-2	CASSFFRQAYTF
TRBV21-1	TRBJ2-5	CAPACGMGVYQETQYF
TRBV4-3	TRBJ1-5	CASSQAVNRGNQPQHF
TRBV11-2	TRBJ2-5	CASSPTGVPDPRQETQYF
TRBV30	TRBJ1-6	CAWSVLPPAGNSPLHF
TRBV9	TRBJ2-7	CASSAGAATYEQYF
TRBV7-2	TRBJ2-1	CASREGGGSSYNEQFF
TRBV15	TRBJ2-3	CATSRDRVDTQYF
TRBV5-1	TRBJ1-2	CASSLGTRKSYGYTF
TRBV3-1/TRBV3-2	TRBJ1-4	CASGLQGATNEKLFF
TRBV4-3	TRBJ2-1	CASSQDAFRGNEQFF